Given below is one TCR beta chain in context. This clonotype was detected a few times. The clone's antigen remains unknown. Per-base qualities were not stored, and no clone one base away is much larger. The entry originates in a study of CD8 T cells in ankylosing spondylitis (dated by TCRdb to 2017 to 2019). With regard to the full study: T cell receptor beta repertoires were profiled in healthy donors and ankylosing spondylitis patients so that disease-linked TCR variants could be found. In total, the full study cohort was made up of roughly 110 healthy donors and some 26 ankylosing spondylitis patients. Peripheral blood was sampled, and synovial fluid was additionally collected from ankylosing spondylitis patients.

The paper as a whole reports these results and caveats: A TCR beta motif of fewer than 10 highly homologous amino acid variants appeared characteristic of blood from ankylosing spondylitis patients. The disease-linked clones showed a CD8+ phenotype and occurred at relatively low frequencies in peripheral blood. The disease-linked clones were reported as significantly enriched in matched synovial fluid samples from ankylosing spondylitis patients. Some TCR beta motif variants had previously been reported in synovial fluid and blood of reactive arthritis patients, which suggested common disease-initiation mechanisms.

The listed sequencing device is Illumina HiSeq 2500. Quantitative 5'-RACE with molecular barcodes was the method used to prepare the TCR beta libraries. Per the authors' processing: A new computational method based on a probabilistic model of VDJ rearrangement was used to identify disease-linked TCR variants. In TCRdb, the public reads were trimmed at Q25 with fastp and aligned with MiXCR, with productive beta chains retained. Every entry covers one CDR3 protein and lists the most common genes and DNA from its rows. The V and J calls follow TCRdb's processing rather than the paper's. The sample table contains about 200,000 distinct CDR3 sequences; only one count was recorded for about 13% of them. 15% to 20% of the sample belongs to the ten largest clones. Per the germline V gene, SGDLS is the CDR1 and YYNGEE is the CDR2. Counted from cysteine to phenylalanine, this CDR3 has 15 amino acids. The retained sequence is limited to the CDR3, 45 bases, with the frame set at the first base. Trimmed from V: 3 bases; trimmed from J: 0 bases; junction bases lacking a gene match: 3.

The sample consisted of blood, either unsorted or a sorted T cell fraction (not recorded which). The chain was built from TRBV9 and TRBJ2-3, and 8 bases in between align with TRBD1. The receptor's source is a male donor with ankylosing spondylitis or in good health (not recorded which). The CDR3 region has the sequence CASSGGTGSTDTQYF. The base sequence is TGTGCCAGCAGCGGGGGGACAGGAAGCACAGATACGCAGTATTTT.